A selection of T cell receptor beta chains follows, all from one sample in a study of T cells in Graves' hyperthyroidism and ophthalmopathy. One entry per CDR3 protein, called by TCRdb with MiXCR from the multiplex PCR reads. The profile shows approximately 430,000 distinct CDR3 sequences, approximately 14% of them singletons. The sample comprised blood. Every receptor here comes from a woman in her late teens or twenties with Graves' hyperthyroidism. Both conserved end residues are part of each CDR3. Each record gives: D gene, J gene, V gene, clone size, CDR3 DNA, CDR3 protein. The D gene is left open where the match is weak. Some rows have no size entry. The others give once, few or many, or a class for an expanded clone.

D gene: NA
J gene: TRBJ2-7
V gene: TRBV5-8
clone size: many
CDR3 DNA: TGTGCCAGCAGCTTGTTTGGTGGGACTTCCACGGGCGAGCAGTACTTC
CDR3 protein: CASSLFGGTSTGEQYF

D gene: TRBD1
J gene: TRBJ2-7
V gene: TRBV25-1
clone size: many
CDR3 DNA: TGTGCCAGCAGTCCTCAATCCCCGGGACAGGGCGCGAGGGAGCAGTACTTC
CDR3 protein: CASSPQSPGQGAREQYF

D gene: TRBD2
J gene: TRBJ2-1
V gene: TRBV20-1
clone size: many
CDR3 DNA: TGCAGTGCTATCGCCGGGACTAGCGGGAAGGGACCCCAGTTCTTC
CDR3 protein: CSAIAGTSGKGPQFF

D gene: TRBD1
J gene: TRBJ1-2
V gene: TRBV13
clone size: many
CDR3 DNA: TGTGCCAGCAGCTTCGACAGGGGAGTCTATGGCTACACCTTC
CDR3 protein: CASSFDRGVYGYTF

D gene: NA
J gene: TRBJ2-5
V gene: TRBV6-1
clone size: many
CDR3 DNA: TGTGCCAGCACCGGGGAAAAGACCCAGTACTTC
CDR3 protein: CASTGEKTQYF

D gene: TRBD2
J gene: TRBJ2-7
V gene: TRBV10-3
clone size: many
CDR3 DNA: TGTGCCATCAGTGAGGCTAGCGGGAGTTCGTTCCGCGAGCAGTACTTC
CDR3 protein: CAISEASGSSFREQYF

D gene: NA
J gene: TRBJ1-5
V gene: TRBV9
clone size: many
CDR3 DNA: TGTGCCAGCAGCGTAGGGGCAAATAGCAATCAGCCCCAGCATTTT
CDR3 protein: CASSVGANSNQPQHF

D gene: NA
J gene: TRBJ2-1
V gene: TRBV2
clone size: many
CDR3 DNA: TGTGCCAGCATCTTTTCCAGGGAAGTAACTGAGCAGTTCTTC
CDR3 protein: CASIFSREVTEQFF

D gene: NA
J gene: TRBJ1-5
V gene: TRBV4-2
clone size: few
CDR3 DNA: TGTGCCAGCAGCCAAGATCTTGGGGGGCGCTCCGGTCAGCCCCAGCATTTT
CDR3 protein: CASSQDLGGRSGQPQHF

D gene: NA
J gene: TRBJ2-2
V gene: TRBV7-6
clone size: many
CDR3 DNA: TGTGCCAGCAGCTTAGCTGGACCCGAGGGAGGGGAGCTGTTTTTT
CDR3 protein: CASSLAGPEGGELFF

D gene: TRBD1
J gene: TRBJ1-3
V gene: TRBV12-3/TRBV12-4
clone size: many
CDR3 DNA: TGTGCCAGCAGGGGCGGGACAGCGGCTGGAAACACCATATATTTT
CDR3 protein: CASRGGTAAGNTIYF

D gene: TRBD1
J gene: TRBJ1-6
V gene: TRBV7-8
clone size: many
CDR3 DNA: TGTGCCAGCAGCTTAAGAGGGGGCATAAATTCACCCCTCCACTTT
CDR3 protein: CASSLRGGINSPLHF

D gene: NA
J gene: TRBJ2-5
V gene: TRBV12-3/TRBV12-4
clone size: many
CDR3 DNA: TGTGCCAGCAGTTTCGGGGACTTTCAGTACTTC
CDR3 protein: CASSFGDFQYF

D gene: NA
J gene: TRBJ1-2
V gene: TRBV20-1
clone size: many
CDR3 DNA: TGCAGTGCTAGAGGGGACCCGACAGAGGGGAGCTATGGCTACACCTTC
CDR3 protein: CSARGDPTEGSYGYTF

D gene: NA
J gene: TRBJ2-5
V gene: TRBV11-1
clone size: NA
CDR3 DNA: TGTGCCAGCAGCGTCGGGAGAGCGGAGACCCAGTACTTC
CDR3 protein: CASSVGRAETQYF

D gene: NA
J gene: TRBJ1-1
V gene: TRBV11-3
clone size: many
CDR3 DNA: TGTGCCAGCAGCTTAAGGTCTGAAGCTTTCTTT
CDR3 protein: CASSLRSEAFF

D gene: TRBD1
J gene: TRBJ2-7
V gene: TRBV5-1
clone size: many
CDR3 DNA: TGCGCCAGCGCACCGGGACAGGTCTCCTACGAGCAGTACTTC
CDR3 protein: CASAPGQVSYEQYF

D gene: TRBD2
J gene: TRBJ2-3
V gene: TRBV4-1
clone size: NA
CDR3 DNA: TGCGCCAGCAGCCAGACTAGCGGCGATACGCAGTATTTT
CDR3 protein: CASSQTSGDTQYF

D gene: TRBD1
J gene: TRBJ1-4
V gene: TRBV11-3
clone size: NA
CDR3 DNA: TGTGCCAGCAGCTTAAGGGACAGGGACGATCGGAATGAAAAACTGTTTTTT
CDR3 protein: CASSLRDRDDRNEKLFF

D gene: NA
J gene: TRBJ2-3
V gene: TRBV2
clone size: few
CDR3 DNA: TGTGCCAGCAGGGAGGGCATCCCCCGGTGGTATTTT
CDR3 protein: CASREGIPRWYF

D gene: NA
J gene: TRBJ1-4
V gene: TRBV3-1
clone size: NA
CDR3 DNA: TGTGCCAGCAGGCCTAATACGGGCTCCGATAATGAAAAACTGTTTTTT
CDR3 protein: CASRPNTGSDNEKLFF

D gene: NA
J gene: TRBJ1-2
V gene: TRBV6-1
clone size: few
CDR3 DNA: TGTGCCAGCAAGTCGGGAGGGGGTACCGACTATGGCTACACCTTC
CDR3 protein: CASKSGGGTDYGYTF

D gene: NA
J gene: TRBJ2-5
V gene: TRBV29-1
clone size: NA
CDR3 DNA: TGCAGCGTTGACAGCACAGGGCTAAAGGCAGGGACCCAGTACTTC
CDR3 protein: CSVDSTGLKAGTQYF

D gene: NA
J gene: TRBJ1-1
V gene: TRBV4-1
clone size: many
CDR3 DNA: TGCGCCAGCAGCCAAGATCTGAACACTGAAGCTTTCTTT
CDR3 protein: CASSQDLNTEAFF

D gene: TRBD2
J gene: TRBJ2-1
V gene: TRBV6-1
clone size: many
CDR3 DNA: TGTGCCAGCAGTGATACTAGCGCTTTATCCTACAATGAGCAGTTCTTC
CDR3 protein: CASSDTSALSYNEQFF

D gene: NA
J gene: TRBJ2-3
V gene: TRBV12-3/TRBV12-4
clone size: many
CDR3 DNA: TGTGCCAGCAGTTTACGGGGGCAGAAAACAGATACGCAGTATTTT
CDR3 protein: CASSLRGQKTDTQYF

D gene: TRBD2
J gene: TRBJ2-1
V gene: TRBV5-4
clone size: NA
CDR3 DNA: TGTGCCAGCAGCTTGGGGTGGACTAGCGGGAAAAATGAGCAGTTCTTC
CDR3 protein: CASSLGWTSGKNEQFF

D gene: TRBD2
J gene: TRBJ2-2
V gene: TRBV19
clone size: few
CDR3 DNA: TGTGCCAGTAGTATGAGGAGCGGGGGGGACACCGGGGAGCTGTTTTTT
CDR3 protein: CASSMRSGGDTGELFF

D gene: NA
J gene: TRBJ2-3
V gene: TRBV3-1
clone size: NA
CDR3 DNA: TGTGCCAGCAGCCCTGGCCTTCCCACAGATACGCAGTATTTT
CDR3 protein: CASSPGLPTDTQYF

D gene: NA
J gene: TRBJ1-5
V gene: TRBV5-6
clone size: many
CDR3 DNA: TGTGCCAGCAGCTTTGGTGAGGGCATAGGCAATCAGCCCCAGCATTTT
CDR3 protein: CASSFGEGIGNQPQHF

D gene: TRBD2
J gene: TRBJ2-3
V gene: TRBV20-1
clone size: many
CDR3 DNA: TGCAGTGCTAGAATCCCTAGCGGGAGACGGGGCACAGATACGCAGTATTTT
CDR3 protein: CSARIPSGRRGTDTQYF

D gene: NA
J gene: TRBJ2-2
V gene: TRBV20-1
clone size: NA
CDR3 DNA: TGCAGTGCTGGCCCCCCGGCGAACACCGGGGAGCTGTTTTTT
CDR3 protein: CSAGPPANTGELFF

D gene: TRBD2
J gene: TRBJ2-1
V gene: TRBV6-1
clone size: many
CDR3 DNA: TGTGCCAGCAGTGGGGCTAGCGGGAGTTACAATGAGCAGTTCTTC
CDR3 protein: CASSGASGSYNEQFF

D gene: NA
J gene: TRBJ2-3
V gene: TRBV12-3/TRBV12-4
clone size: many
CDR3 DNA: TGTGCCAGCAGCTTTAGGTTGGGGGACCCGGGTGGTACAGATACGCAGTATTTT
CDR3 protein: CASSFRLGDPGGTDTQYF

D gene: NA
J gene: TRBJ2-1
V gene: TRBV27
clone size: NA
CDR3 DNA: TGTGCCAGCAGTTTAACTCTTTGGGTCCATGAGCAGTTCTTC
CDR3 protein: CASSLTLWVHEQFF

D gene: TRBD1
J gene: TRBJ2-7
V gene: TRBV7-6
clone size: few
CDR3 DNA: TGTGCCAGCAGCTTAGGGGGTCGAACAGGGGTTGGGGCCTACGAGCAGTACTTC
CDR3 protein: CASSLGGRTGVGAYEQYF

D gene: NA
J gene: TRBJ1-5
V gene: TRBV18
clone size: many
CDR3 DNA: TGTGCCAGCTCACCGCCCGGCTGGACGGATCAGCCCCAGCATTTT
CDR3 protein: CASSPPGWTDQPQHF

D gene: NA
J gene: TRBJ2-1
V gene: TRBV5-8
clone size: many
CDR3 DNA: TGTGCCAGCAGCTGGGGCGGGCAGACCTCCTACAATGAGCAGTTCTTC
CDR3 protein: CASSWGGQTSYNEQFF

D gene: NA
J gene: TRBJ2-7
V gene: TRBV20-1
clone size: many
CDR3 DNA: TGCAGTGCTCATTGGGGGCGGGAGCAGTACTTC
CDR3 protein: CSAHWGREQYF

D gene: TRBD1
J gene: TRBJ1-1
V gene: TRBV5-1
clone size: many
CDR3 DNA: TGCGCCAGCAGCTCCGGACAGGGGAAGACTGAAGCTTTCTTT
CDR3 protein: CASSSGQGKTEAFF

D gene: TRBD2
J gene: TRBJ2-7
V gene: TRBV20-1
clone size: NA
CDR3 DNA: TGCAGTGGGGAAGCGGGAGGGGAGCAGTACTTC
CDR3 protein: CSGEAGGEQYF

D gene: TRBD1
J gene: TRBJ2-7
V gene: TRBV11-2
clone size: NA
CDR3 DNA: TGTGCCAGCAGCTTAGAGTTGTACACCGGGGACAGTCACGAGCAGTACTTC
CDR3 protein: CASSLELYTGDSHEQYF

D gene: TRBD2
J gene: TRBJ2-1
V gene: TRBV27
clone size: many
CDR3 DNA: TGTGCCAGCAGTTTATCGAGGGGGACTAGCGGGAGCTCTAGAAATGAGCAGTTCTTC
CDR3 protein: CASSLSRGTSGSSRNEQFF

D gene: TRBD1
J gene: TRBJ2-2
V gene: TRBV15
clone size: many
CDR3 DNA: TGTGCCACCAGCAGAGGGGGGACAGGGAAGGTCGGGGAGCTGTTTTTT
CDR3 protein: CATSRGGTGKVGELFF

D gene: NA
J gene: TRBJ1-5
V gene: TRBV2
clone size: NA
CDR3 DNA: TGTGCCAGCAGTGCACAGGGAATAGGTCAGCCCCAGCATTTT
CDR3 protein: CASSAQGIGQPQHF

D gene: NA
J gene: TRBJ1-6
V gene: TRBV27
clone size: NA
CDR3 DNA: TGTGCCAGCAGCGATGGGGGATTTGAGTCACCCCTCCGCTTT
CDR3 protein: CASSDGGFESPLRF